This TCR beta chain was documented in a study of shared clonotypes between healthy human individuals. Study overall: Three men and a couple of women, aged 18 to 49, were donors.

V lost 3 bases and J lost 5; bases outside the gene matches: 15. The CDR3 spans 18 residues. Germline V gene sequence: CDR1 LGHNA, CDR2 YSLEER. Naive CD8 cells were CD45RO-negative, positively selected for CCR7, excluding terminally differentiated effector memory CD45RA+ cells. Points from the study as a whole: The study found lower generation probabilities in non-shared clonotypes than in those shared by all four donors. In the sorted subsets, rarefaction showed sequencing was incomplete despite large depth.

As to this clone: Its target is unknown.

In the original processing: ImmunoSEQ supplied junction-only sequences lacking quality scores, so filtering was different. TCRdb's table, derived via immunoSEQ multiplex PCR, lists solely in-frame clones and lacks some. V, J and clone size are those of that table, while D and trimming were read from the DNA. There are 2 million or so clones in the sample; about 95% occur only once, and about 1.1% lies in the top ten. The sequence was collected from a man in his late teens or twenties in good health. This sequence joins TRBV4-3 and TRBJ2-3, with 9 bases identical to TRBD1. Material: naive CD8+ T cells sorted from blood. The CDR3 spells CASSHLPGGTGGGDTQYF. CDR3 DNA: TGCGCCAGCAGCCACCTACCAGGAGGAACAGGGGGCGGAGATACGCAGTATTTT.